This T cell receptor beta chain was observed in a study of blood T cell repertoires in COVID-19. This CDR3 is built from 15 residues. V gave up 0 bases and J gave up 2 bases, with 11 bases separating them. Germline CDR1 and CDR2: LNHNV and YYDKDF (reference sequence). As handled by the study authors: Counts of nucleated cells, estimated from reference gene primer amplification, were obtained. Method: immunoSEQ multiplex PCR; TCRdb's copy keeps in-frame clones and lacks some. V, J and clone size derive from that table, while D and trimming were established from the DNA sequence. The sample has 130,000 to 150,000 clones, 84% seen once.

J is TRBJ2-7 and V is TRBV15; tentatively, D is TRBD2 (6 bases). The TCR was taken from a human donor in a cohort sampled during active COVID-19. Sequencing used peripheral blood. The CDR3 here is CATSRDLGGTYEQYF. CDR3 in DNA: TGTGCCACCAGCAGAGATTTGGGGGGAACCTACGAGCAGTACTTC.